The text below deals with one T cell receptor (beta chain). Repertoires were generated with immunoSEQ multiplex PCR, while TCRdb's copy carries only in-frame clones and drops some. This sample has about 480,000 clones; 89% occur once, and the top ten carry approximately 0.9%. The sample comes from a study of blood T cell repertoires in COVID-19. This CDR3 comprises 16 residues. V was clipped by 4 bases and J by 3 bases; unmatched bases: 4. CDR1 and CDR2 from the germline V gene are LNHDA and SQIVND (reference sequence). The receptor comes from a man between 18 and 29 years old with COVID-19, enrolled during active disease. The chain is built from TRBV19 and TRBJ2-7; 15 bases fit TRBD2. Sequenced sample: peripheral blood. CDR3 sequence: CASSTRTSGRVYEQYF. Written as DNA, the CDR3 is TGTGCCAGTAGTACCCGGACTAGCGGGAGGGTCTACGAGCAGTACTTC.